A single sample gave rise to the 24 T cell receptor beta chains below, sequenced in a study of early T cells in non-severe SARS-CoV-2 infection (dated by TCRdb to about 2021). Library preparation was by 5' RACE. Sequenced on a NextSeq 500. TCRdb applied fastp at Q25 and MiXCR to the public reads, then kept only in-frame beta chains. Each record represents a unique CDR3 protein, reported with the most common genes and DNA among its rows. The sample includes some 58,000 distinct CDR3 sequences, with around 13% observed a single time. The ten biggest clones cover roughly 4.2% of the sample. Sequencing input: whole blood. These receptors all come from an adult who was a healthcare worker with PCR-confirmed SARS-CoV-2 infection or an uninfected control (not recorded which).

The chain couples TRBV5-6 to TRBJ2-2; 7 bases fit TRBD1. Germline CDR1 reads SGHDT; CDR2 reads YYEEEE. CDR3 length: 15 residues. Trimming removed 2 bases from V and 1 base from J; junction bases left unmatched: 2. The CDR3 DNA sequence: TGTGCCAGCAGCTTCTCAGGGGGGAACACCGGGGAGCTGTTTTTT. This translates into CASSFSGGNTGELFF.

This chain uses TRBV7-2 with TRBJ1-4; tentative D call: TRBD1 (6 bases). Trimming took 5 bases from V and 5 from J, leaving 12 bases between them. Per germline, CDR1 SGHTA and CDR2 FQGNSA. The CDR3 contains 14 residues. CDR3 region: CASSVGQPNEKLFF. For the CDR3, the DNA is TGTGCCAGCAGCGTCGGACAGCCAAATGAAAAACTGTTTTTT. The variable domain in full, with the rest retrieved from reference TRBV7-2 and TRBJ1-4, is GAGVSQSPSNKVTEKGKDVELRCDPISGHTALYWYRQSLGQGLEFLIYFQGNSAPDKSGLPSDRFSAERTGGSVSTLTIQRTQQEDSAVYLCASSVGQPNEKLFFGSGTQLSVL.

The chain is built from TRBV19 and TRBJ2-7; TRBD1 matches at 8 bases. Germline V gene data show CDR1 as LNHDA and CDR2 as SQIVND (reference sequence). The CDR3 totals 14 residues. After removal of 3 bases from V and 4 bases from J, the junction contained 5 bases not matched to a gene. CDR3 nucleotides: TGTGCCAGTAGTATGGAGGACAGGGCTTACGAGCAGTACTTC. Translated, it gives CASSMEDRAYEQYF. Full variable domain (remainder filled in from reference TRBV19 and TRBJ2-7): DGGITQSPKYLFRKEGQNVTLSCEQNLNHDAMYWYRQDPGQGLRLIYYSQIVNDFQKGDIAEGYSVSREKKESFPLTVTSAQKNPTAFYLCASSMEDRAYEQYFGPGTRLTVT.

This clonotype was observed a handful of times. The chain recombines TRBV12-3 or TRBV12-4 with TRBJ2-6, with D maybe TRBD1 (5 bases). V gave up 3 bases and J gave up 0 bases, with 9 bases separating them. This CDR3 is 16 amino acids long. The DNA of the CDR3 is TGTGCCAGCAGTTTCACGACAGCCTCTGGGGCCAACGTCCTGACTTTC. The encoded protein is CASSFTTASGANVLTF.

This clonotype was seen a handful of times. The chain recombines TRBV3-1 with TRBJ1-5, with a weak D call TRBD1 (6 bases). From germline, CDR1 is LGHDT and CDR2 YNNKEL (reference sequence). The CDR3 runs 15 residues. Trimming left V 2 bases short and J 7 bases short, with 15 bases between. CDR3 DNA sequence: TGTGCCAGCAGCCAAAGCCTTACAGGGACGCAGCCCCAGCATTTT. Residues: CASSQSLTGTQPQHF. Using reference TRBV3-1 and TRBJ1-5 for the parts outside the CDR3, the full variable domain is DTAVSQTPKYLVTQMGNDKSIKCEQNLGHDTMYWYKQDSKKFLKIMFSYNNKELIINETVPNRFSPKSPDKAHLNLHINSLELGDSAVYFCASSQSLTGTQPQHFGDGTRLSIL.

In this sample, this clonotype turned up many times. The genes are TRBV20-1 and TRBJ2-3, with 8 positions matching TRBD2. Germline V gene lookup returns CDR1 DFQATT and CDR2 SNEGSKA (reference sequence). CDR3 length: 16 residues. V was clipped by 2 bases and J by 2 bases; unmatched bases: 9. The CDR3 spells CSARPGVAGPTDTQYF. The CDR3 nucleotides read TGCAGTGCTAGACCTGGGGTAGCGGGGCCCACAGATACGCAGTATTTT.

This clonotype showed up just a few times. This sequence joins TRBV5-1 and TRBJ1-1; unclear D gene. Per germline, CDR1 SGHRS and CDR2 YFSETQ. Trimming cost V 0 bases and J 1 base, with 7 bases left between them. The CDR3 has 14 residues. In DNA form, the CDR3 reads TGCGCCAGCAGCTTGGAGACCCCGAACACTGAAGCTTTCTTT. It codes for CASSLETPNTEAFF.

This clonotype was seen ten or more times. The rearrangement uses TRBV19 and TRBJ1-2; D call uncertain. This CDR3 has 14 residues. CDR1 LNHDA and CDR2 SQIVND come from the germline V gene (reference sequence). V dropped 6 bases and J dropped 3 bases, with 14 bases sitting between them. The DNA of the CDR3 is TGTGCCAGTAGGTTATCGGCAGGCGACTATGGCTACACCTTC. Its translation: CASRLSAGDYGYTF.

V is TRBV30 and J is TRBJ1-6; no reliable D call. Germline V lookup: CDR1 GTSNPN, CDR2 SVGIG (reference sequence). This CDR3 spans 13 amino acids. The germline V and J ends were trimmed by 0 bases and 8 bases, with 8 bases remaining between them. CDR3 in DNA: TGTGCCTGGAGTGTACCAGTTTATTCACCCCTCCACTTT. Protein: CAWSVPVYSPLHF. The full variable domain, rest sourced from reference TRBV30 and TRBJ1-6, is SQTIHQWPATLVQPVGSPLSLECTVEGTSNPNLYWYRQAAGRGLQLLFYSVGIGQISSEVPQNLSASRPQDRQFILSSKKLLLSDSGFYLCAWSVPVYSPLHFGNGTRLTVT.

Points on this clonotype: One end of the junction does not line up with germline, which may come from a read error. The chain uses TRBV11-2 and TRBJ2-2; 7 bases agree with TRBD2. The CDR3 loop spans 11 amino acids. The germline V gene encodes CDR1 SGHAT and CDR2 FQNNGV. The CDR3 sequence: CASGTSGELIF. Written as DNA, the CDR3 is TGTGCCAGCGGAACAAGCGGGGAGCTGATTTTT.

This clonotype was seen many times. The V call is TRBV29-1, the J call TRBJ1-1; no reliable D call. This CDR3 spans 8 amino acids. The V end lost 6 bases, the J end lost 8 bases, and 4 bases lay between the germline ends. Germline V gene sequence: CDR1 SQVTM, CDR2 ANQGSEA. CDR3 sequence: CSVSEAFF. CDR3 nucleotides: TGCAGCGTCTCCGAAGCTTTCTTT.

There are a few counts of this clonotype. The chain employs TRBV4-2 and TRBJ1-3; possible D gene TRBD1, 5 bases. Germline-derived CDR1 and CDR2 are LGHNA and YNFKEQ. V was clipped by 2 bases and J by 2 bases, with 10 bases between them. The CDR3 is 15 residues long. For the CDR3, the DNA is TGTGCCAGCAGCCAACGATGGGGCCCTGGAAACACCATATATTTT. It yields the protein CASSQRWGPGNTIYF.

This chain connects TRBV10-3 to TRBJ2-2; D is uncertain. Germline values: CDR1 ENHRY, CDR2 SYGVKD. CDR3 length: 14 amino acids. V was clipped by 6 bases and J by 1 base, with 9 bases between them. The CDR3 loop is CAIRARGNTGELFF. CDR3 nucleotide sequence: TGTGCCATCAGGGCCCGTGGGAACACCGGGGAGCTGTTTTTT.

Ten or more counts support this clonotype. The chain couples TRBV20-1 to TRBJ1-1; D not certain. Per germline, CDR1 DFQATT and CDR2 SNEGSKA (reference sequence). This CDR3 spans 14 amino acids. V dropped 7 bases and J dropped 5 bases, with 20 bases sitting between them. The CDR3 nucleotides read TGCAGTGTCGACCAAGCGATACGAAGGACTGAAGCTTTCTTT. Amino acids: CSVDQAIRRTEAFF.

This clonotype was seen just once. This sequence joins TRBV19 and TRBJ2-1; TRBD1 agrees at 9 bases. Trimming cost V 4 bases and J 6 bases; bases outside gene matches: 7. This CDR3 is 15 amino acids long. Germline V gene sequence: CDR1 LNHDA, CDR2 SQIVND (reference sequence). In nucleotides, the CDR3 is TGTGCCAGTAGTACCACAGGGGGCAGGGGCAATGAGCAGTTCTTC. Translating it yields CASSTTGGRGNEQFF.

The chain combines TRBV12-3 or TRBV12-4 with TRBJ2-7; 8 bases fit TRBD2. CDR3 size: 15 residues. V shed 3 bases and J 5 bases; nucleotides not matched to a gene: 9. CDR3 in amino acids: CASSLLAGGTDEQYF. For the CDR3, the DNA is TGTGCCAGCAGTTTGCTGGCGGGGGGTACTGACGAGCAGTACTTC.

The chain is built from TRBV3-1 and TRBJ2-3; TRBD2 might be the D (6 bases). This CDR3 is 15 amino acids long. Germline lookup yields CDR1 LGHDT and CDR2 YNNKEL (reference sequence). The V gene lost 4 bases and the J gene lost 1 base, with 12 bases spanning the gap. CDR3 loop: CASSPMAGRTDTQYF. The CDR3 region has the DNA TGTGCCAGCAGCCCGATGGCGGGACGCACAGATACGCAGTATTTT.

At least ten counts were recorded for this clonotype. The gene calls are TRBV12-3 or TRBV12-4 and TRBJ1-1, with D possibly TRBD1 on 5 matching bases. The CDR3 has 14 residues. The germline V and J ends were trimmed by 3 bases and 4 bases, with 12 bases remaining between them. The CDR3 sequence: CASSLGGAGTEAFF. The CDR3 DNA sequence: TGTGCCAGCAGTTTGGGAGGGGCGGGCACTGAAGCTTTCTTT.

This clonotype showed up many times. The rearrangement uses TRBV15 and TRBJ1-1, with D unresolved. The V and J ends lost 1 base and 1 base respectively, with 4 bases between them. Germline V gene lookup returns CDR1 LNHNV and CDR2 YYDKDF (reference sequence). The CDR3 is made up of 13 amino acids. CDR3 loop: CATSRGENTEAFF. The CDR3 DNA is TGTGCCACCAGCAGAGGGGAGAACACTGAAGCTTTCTTT.

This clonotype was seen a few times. As DNA, the CDR3 is TGTGCCAGCAGCTCTCCGGGACAGGGATACGAGCAGTACTTC. Its protein product is CASSSPGQGYEQYF. The chain couples TRBV11-2 to TRBJ2-7; 9 nucleotides match TRBD1. The germline gives CDR1 SGHAT, CDR2 FQNNGV. The CDR3 has 14 amino acids. The V gene end was trimmed by 4 bases and the J gene end by 4 bases; junction bases not matched to a gene: 5.

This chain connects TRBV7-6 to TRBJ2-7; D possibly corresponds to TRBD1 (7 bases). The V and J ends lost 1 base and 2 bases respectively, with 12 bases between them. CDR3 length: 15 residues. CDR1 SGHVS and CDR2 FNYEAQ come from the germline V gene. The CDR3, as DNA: TGTGCCAGCAGCTTAGGGACAGGAGGGACCTACGAGCAGTACTTC. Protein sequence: CASSLGTGGTYEQYF. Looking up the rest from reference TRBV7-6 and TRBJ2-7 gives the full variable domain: GAGVSQSPRYKVTKRGQDVALRCDPISGHVSLYWYRQALGQGPEFLTYFNYEAQQDKSGLPNDRFSAERPEGSISTLTIQRTEQRDSAMYRCASSLGTGGTYEQYFGPGTRLTVT.

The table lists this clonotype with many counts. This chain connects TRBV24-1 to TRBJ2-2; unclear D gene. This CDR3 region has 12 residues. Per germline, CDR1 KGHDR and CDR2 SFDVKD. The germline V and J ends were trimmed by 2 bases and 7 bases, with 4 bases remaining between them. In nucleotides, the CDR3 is TGTGCCACCAGTGATTGGAGCGGGGAGCTGTTTTTT. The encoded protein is CATSDWSGELFF.

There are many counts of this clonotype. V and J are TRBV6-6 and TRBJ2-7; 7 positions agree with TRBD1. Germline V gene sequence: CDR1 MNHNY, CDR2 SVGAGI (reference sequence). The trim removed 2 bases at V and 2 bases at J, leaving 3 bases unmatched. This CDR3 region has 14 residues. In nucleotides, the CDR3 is TGTGCCAGCAGTTACGACAGGGAAGCCTACGAGCAGTACTTC. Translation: CASSYDREAYEQYF.

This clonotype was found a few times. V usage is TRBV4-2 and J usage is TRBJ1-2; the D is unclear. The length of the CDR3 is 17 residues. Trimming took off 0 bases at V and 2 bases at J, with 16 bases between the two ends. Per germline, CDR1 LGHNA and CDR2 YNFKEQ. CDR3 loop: CASSQDLPGGRNYGYTF. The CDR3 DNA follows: TGTGCCAGCAGCCAAGATCTCCCGGGAGGGAGGAACTATGGCTACACCTTC.